The entry that follows covers one T cell receptor beta chain sequence. At one end the junction does not follow the germline gene, possibly because of a read error. This entry comes from a study of blood T cells in healthy people across ages. CDR3 length: 18 residues. Germline V gene data show CDR1 as DFQATT and CDR2 as SNEGSKA (reference sequence). Primers used in a second PCR of about 7 to 12 cycles were a sample-barcoded 5' primer and a J-beta primer mix. Every sample gave at least 2.5 million paired-end reads containing CDR3. MiXCR, run by TCRdb on the 5' RACE reads, gives a single entry per CDR3 protein. There are roughly 700,000 distinct CDR3 sequences in the sample; about half occur only once, and approximately 32% lies in the top ten.

Sample: blood. The sequence came from an older woman in good health. This sequence joins TRBV20-1 and TRBJ2-7; 13 bases are shared with TRBD2. TRBJ2-5 matches the DNA end more closely, so the J call is doubtful. The DNA of the CDR3 is TGCAGTGTTAGAGACCCGACTAGCGGGAGGCGGTCCTCAGGGACCCAGTACTTC. Its protein is CSVRDPTSGRRSSGTQYF.